This T cell receptor beta chain was identified during a study of cytomegalovirus exposure and HLA in healthy donors. PCR used 60 Vbeta primers and 13 Jbeta primers. Profiling relied on immunoSEQ multiplex PCR, and the TCRdb table lists in-frame clones only, not all of them. This sample has 100,000 to 150,000 clones, with 83% found just once. The CDR3 has 14 residues. V was pared by 5 bases and J by 6 bases, with 13 bases between. Germline CDR1 reads LNHDA; CDR2 reads SQIVND (reference sequence). V gene TRBV19 combines with J gene TRBJ1-4; D is perhaps TRBD1 (5 bases). Sequencing input: PBMCs. This clonotype was obtained from a man aged 18-30 years in good health and CMV-seropositive. The CDR3 loop is CASSSWGQDEKLFF. The DNA for the CDR3 is TGTGCCAGTAGTTCTTGGGGCCAGGATGAAAAACTGTTTTTT.